These T cell receptor beta chains were read from a single sample in a study of metastatic and nonmetastatic thyroid tumors. TCRdb used MiXCR to call clones anew from the PCR reads. The sample has roughly 15,000 clones; roughly 24% are singletons. The source material was tumor tissue. The receptor set was obtained from a female donor with papillary thyroid cancer or a benign thyroid nodule (not recorded which). Some clones in this sample may be carry-over from other donors' samples. Both conserved end residues are part of each CDR3. The D gene is left open where the match is weak. Rows may omit the clone size; those that give it use once, few, many or a size class.

J gene | D gene | clone size | V gene | CDR3 DNA | CDR3 protein
TRBJ2-2 | . | few | TRBV5-1 | TGCGCCAGCACGAGTGAGCTTAACACCGGGGAGCTGTTTTTT | CASTSELNTGELFF
TRBJ2-1 | . | few | TRBV6-1 | TGTGCCAGCAGTGAATCCGGACTATTTAATGAGCAGTTCTTC | CASSESGLFNEQFF
TRBJ2-1 | . | . | TRBV7-6 | TGTGCCAGCAGCTTGGGAGGTTCTTACAGCTCCTACAATGAGCAGTTCTTC | CASSLGGSYSSYNEQFF
TRBJ1-5 | TRBD1 | many | TRBV15 | TGTGCCACCAGCAGAGATCGGGACAGGGGATTAAATAGCAATCAGCCCCAGCATTTT | CATSRDRDRGLNSNQPQHF
TRBJ1-6 | . | few | TRBV6-1 | TGTGCCAGCAGTCCTTCCTTATTGGGCGGCTCACCCCTCCACTTT | CASSPSLLGGSPLHF
TRBJ2-4 | . | many | TRBV18 | TGTGCCAGCTCACCACGAGAGACACCCAATTGGGCCAAAAACATTCAGTACTTC | CASSPRETPNWAKNIQYF
TRBJ2-5 | . | . | TRBV28 | TGTGCCAGCAGTTTCTGGGCCCCTAGTCTCCAAGAGACCCAGTACTTC | CASSFWAPSLQETQYF
TRBJ1-2 | . | few | TRBV6-4 | TGTGCCAGCAGCCCCAATTGGGGCTGGGGATATGGCTACACATTC | CASSPNWGWGYGYTF
TRBJ2-1 | . | medium-sized | TRBV20-1 | TGCAGTGCTAGAGATCTCCGGACTTGGGGCTACAATGAGCAGTTCTTC | CSARDLRTWGYNEQFF
TRBJ1-1 | TRBD1 | medium-sized | TRBV28 | TGTGCCAGCAGTTTACCTTTGGGGACAGGGGTTGAGATGAACACTGAAGCTTTCTTT | CASSLPLGTGVEMNTEAFF
TRBJ2-7 | . | . | TRBV7-2 | TGTGCCAGCAGCTCTCCGAGGGCCGTATCAGACGAGCAGTACTTC | CASSSPRAVSDEQYF
TRBJ2-1 | TRBD2 | few | TRBV7-3 | TGTGCCAGCAGCTTAAATTACGGGGGGACCTACAATGAGCAGTTCTTC | CASSLNYGGTYNEQFF
TRBJ1-6 | . | many | TRBV3-2 | TGTGCCAGCAGCCAAGATAAGGGTAGGGGTATGTTAGACTCCTATAATTCACCCCTCCACTTT | CASSQDKGRGMLDSYNSPLHF
TRBJ2-2 | . | . | TRBV20-1 | TGCAGTGCTAGGATGGGGGGCGCCGGAGGGGAGCTGTTTTTT | CSARMGGAGGELFF
TRBJ2-2 | TRBD2 | . | TRBV11-1 | TGCGCCGGCAGCTTACTAGCGGGAGTGAACACCGGGGAGCTGTTTTTT | CAGSLLAGVNTGELFF
TRBJ1-1 | . | medium-sized | TRBV6-1 | TGTGCCAGCAATACGGGGCGATTGAACACTGAAGCTTTCTTT | CASNTGRLNTEAFF
TRBJ2-7 | . | many | TRBV14 | TGTGCCAGCAGCCGGGGGGCGCGAAAATACGAGCAGTACTTC | CASSRGARKYEQYF
TRBJ2-7 | TRBD1 | . | TRBV24-1 | TGTGCCACCAGTGATTGGGACAGCCCCTCCTACGAGCAGTACTTC | CATSDWDSPSYEQYF
TRBJ2-5 | . | many | TRBV28 | TGTGCCAGCAGTTTGGGCAGGGTGTACCAAGAGACCCAGTACTTC | CASSLGRVYQETQYF
TRBJ2-7 | TRBD2 | many | TRBV4-1 | TGCGCCAGCAGCCAAGGAACTAGCGGCTACGAGCAGTACTTC | CASSQGTSGYEQYF
TRBJ1-6 | . | large | TRBV2 | TGTGCCAGCACCGGGACATCGGATTCACCCCTCCACTTT | CASTGTSDSPLHF
TRBJ1-2 | . | medium-sized | TRBV6-5 | TGTGCCAGCAGTTACGAGGGGCATGGCTACACCTTC | CASSYEGHGYTF
TRBJ2-5 | . | . | TRBV20-1 | TGCAGTGCTAGAGGTAGACAGGCAGTGAAAGAGACCCAGTACTTC | CSARGRQAVKETQYF
TRBJ2-3 | TRBD2 | medium-sized | TRBV6-1 | TGTGCCAGCGGGATAGCGGGAGGGCCGGATACGCAGTATTTT | CASGIAGGPDTQYF
TRBJ2-2 | . | many | TRBV28 | TGTGCCAGCAGCACCACAGGGTCGGGCACCGGGGAGCTGTTTTTT | CASSTTGSGTGELFF
TRBJ1-2 | TRBD1 | many | TRBV5-4 | TGTGCCAGCAGGGGGACAGCCACTAACTATGGCTACACCTTC | CASRGTATNYGYTF
TRBJ2-6 | . | many | TRBV14 | TGTGCCAGCAGCCCCACACGGGTTTCTGGGGCCAACGTCCTGACTTTC | CASSPTRVSGANVLTF
TRBJ2-5 | . | . | TRBV2 | TGTGCCAGCAGTGGCTGGGAGACCCAGTACTTC | CASSGWETQYF
TRBJ2-2 | . | many | TRBV5-4 | TGTGCCAGCAGCTTAGCAGGGTACCGGGAGCTGTTTTTT | CASSLAGYRELFF
TRBJ2-3 | TRBD2 | many | TRBV19 | TGTGCCAGTAGTATAGATCGGGAGCGGGAGGGCCCAGATACGCAGTATTTT | CASSIDREREGPDTQYF
TRBJ2-7 | TRBD1 | many | TRBV3-1 | TGTGCCAGCAGCCCCCGGGACAGGGGGTCGAGGGAGCAGTACTTC | CASSPRDRGSREQYF
TRBJ2-7 | . | . | TRBV3-1 | TGTGCCAGCATGGGTGTGCTCTACGAGCAGTACTTC | CASMGVLYEQYF
TRBJ2-4 | . | many | TRBV30 | TGTGCCTGGGGCCTAGGCGGAGCCAAAAACATTCAGTACTTC | CAWGLGGAKNIQYF
TRBJ1-2 | . | few | TRBV12-3/TRBV12-4 | TGTGCCAGCAGTTTGGGAGTGGCAGAGATATATGGCTACACCTTC | CASSLGVAEIYGYTF
TRBJ1-1 | . | . | TRBV6-2/TRBV6-3 | TGTGCCAGCAGCCAAGATCTGAACACTGAAGCTTTCTTT | CASSQDLNTEAFF
TRBJ2-2 | TRBD1 | . | TRBV20-1 | TGCAGTGCTAGAGATGCTCAGGGGGCGCAGAACGGGGAGCTGTTTTTT | CSARDAQGAQNGELFF
TRBJ2-7 | . | . | TRBV6-2/TRBV6-3 | TGTGCCAGCATTTCTCGCCCGGACGTCTACGAGCAGTACTTC | CASISRPDVYEQYF
TRBJ2-3 | . | many | TRBV5-4 | TGTGCCAGCAGCTTCACTTTCACAGATACGCAGTATTTT | CASSFTFTDTQYF
TRBJ2-3 | TRBD2 | many | TRBV27 | TGTGCCAGCAGTATTAGCGGGAGAGGGGATACGCAGTATTTT | CASSISGRGDTQYF
TRBJ1-2 | . | few | TRBV12-3/TRBV12-4 | TGTGCCAGCAGACCCTCCGTGATGGCCGGTTATGGCTACACCTTC | CASRPSVMAGYGYTF
TRBJ1-1 | TRBD1 | many | TRBV5-4 | TGTGCCAGCAGCTCCCGACAGGGTCGTGACACTGAAGCTTTCTTT | CASSSRQGRDTEAFF
TRBJ2-1 | TRBD1 | . | TRBV11-2 | TGTGCCAGCAGCCATCGCGGTCGGGACAGGGGGCTGGCTAGCGGTCCCAATGAGCAGTTCTTC | CASSHRGRDRGLASGPNEQFF
TRBJ2-6 | TRBD2 | . | TRBV3-1 | TGTGCCAGCAGCCCGACTAGCGGGAGTGGGGCCAACGTCCTGACTTTC | CASSPTSGSGANVLTF
TRBJ2-7 | TRBD2 | . | TRBV7-8 | TGTGCCAGCAGTTTTCGCGGGCTAGCGGGCTCCTACGAGCAGTACTTC | CASSFRGLAGSYEQYF
TRBJ2-7 | TRBD2 | . | TRBV19 | TGTGCCAGTCAAAGTTCGGCGGGAGGGCCCTACGAGCAGTACTTC | CASQSSAGGPYEQYF
TRBJ2-6 | . | many | TRBV6-1 | TGTGCCAGCAGGGATGAGGTGAGCTCTGGGGCCAACGTCCTGACTTTC | CASRDEVSSGANVLTF
TRBJ2-7 | TRBD2 | many | TRBV29-1 | TGCAGCGGGCGGGAGGCGGGGGAGCAGTACTTC | CSGREAGEQYF
TRBJ2-7 | TRBD2 | once | TRBV4-2 | TGTGCCAGCAGCCTGGGACTAGCGGGAACCTACGAGCAGTACTTC | CASSLGLAGTYEQYF
TRBJ1-5 | . | few | TRBV12-3/TRBV12-4 | TGTGCCAGCAGTTTGAACTGGTGCAATCATCCCCAGCATTTT | CASSLNWCNHPQHF